These 21 T cell receptor beta chains came from one sample sequenced in a study of T cell repertoires in cytomegalovirus infection. No antigen has been assigned to these receptors. MiXCR, applied by TCRdb to the reads, yields one record per CDR3 protein. The table lists tens of thousands of distinct CDR3 sequences, around a fifth of them singletons. The material was CD8+ T cells from cultured PBMCs, obtained from culture after CMV antigen stimulation. All receptors derive from a human donor in good health (CMV status not recorded). Some clones in this sample may be carry-over from other donors' samples.

V gene TRBV12-3 or TRBV12-4 combines with J gene TRBJ2-3; tentatively, D is TRBD1 or TRBD2 (5 bases each). The CDR3 has 14 amino acids. V lost 6 bases to trimming and J lost 0 bases, with 10 bases between them. The CDR3 DNA reads as TGTGCCAGCAGGCCGAGGGGAAGCACAGATACGCAGTATTTT. Its protein is CASRPRGSTDTQYF.

The sample holds a few counts of this clonotype. V usage is TRBV28 and J usage is TRBJ2-1; 10 bases match TRBD2. The J segment lost 15 bases and the V segment lost 5 bases, leaving 7 bases of the junction unmatched. This CDR3 contains 12 residues. Germline assignment: CDR1 MDHEN and CDR2 SYDVKM. The CDR3 sequence: CASSGTSGVTFF. CDR3 sequence (DNA): TGTGCCAGCAGTGGTACTAGCGGGGTTACGTTCTTC.

V usage is TRBV4-1 and J usage is TRBJ2-4; maybe TRBD2 (6 bases). This CDR3 is 19 amino acids long. V lost 0 bases and J lost 2, with 20 bases in between. Per germline, CDR1 MGHRA and CDR2 YSYEKL. The CDR3 nucleotides are TGCGCCAGCAGCCAAGATCCACTAGCAGAAGTCCTAACCAAAAACATTCAGTACTTC. Translating gives CASSQDPLAEVLTKNIQYF.

This clonotype was counted between two and nine times. The rearrangement uses TRBV4-2 and TRBJ2-5; D may be TRBD2 (5 bases). The germline V gene has CDR1 LGHNA and CDR2 YNFKEQ. V was clipped by 2 bases and J by 2 bases, with 12 bases between them. This CDR3 spans 15 amino acids. CDR3 nucleotide sequence: TGTGCCAGCAGCCAAAGACGGGGAGAACAAGAGACCCAGTACTTC. It yields the protein CASSQRRGEQETQYF.

In its sample, this clonotype was seen a few times. The genes are TRBV28 and TRBJ1-2, with a tentative D call TRBD1 (6 bases). The V end was cut by 3 bases, the J end by 6 bases, with 11 bases between. The CDR3 is 13 amino acids. The germline gives CDR1 MDHEN, CDR2 SYDVKM. In DNA form, the CDR3 reads TGTGCCAGCAGTTTCCCCAGGGGTGATGGCTACACCTTC. Translated: CASSFPRGDGYTF.

The chain is built from TRBV28 and TRBJ2-5; D gene ambiguous. The CDR3 covers 11 residues. V was pared by 10 bases and J by 7 bases, with 13 bases between. Germline V CDR1 and CDR2: MDHEN, SYDVKM. The CDR3, as DNA: TGTGCCACCCTCCGGAGTGGGACCCAGTACTTC. Translating it yields CATLRSGTQYF.

V usage is TRBV12-3 or TRBV12-4 and J usage is TRBJ2-7, with D uncertain. V was cut by 3 bases and J by 4 bases, with 7 bases left in between. This CDR3 region has 12 residues. CDR3 sequence reads: CASSLEGYEQYF. In DNA form, the CDR3 reads TGTGCCAGCAGTTTGGAAGGTTACGAGCAGTACTTC.

This clonotype was seen a handful of times. J is TRBJ1-2 and V is TRBV11-1, with D perhaps matching TRBD1 (5 bases). The length of the CDR3 is 14 residues. V dropped 5 bases and J dropped 2 bases, with 12 bases sitting between them. The germline gives CDR1 SGHAT, CDR2 FQDESV (reference sequence). The CDR3 nucleotides are TGTGCCAGCAGCGAGTACCGGGGGAACTATGGCTACACCTTC. The encoded protein is CASSEYRGNYGYTF.

This clonotype was detected a few times. The rearrangement links TRBV4-1 to TRBJ1-6; no clear D gene. The length of the CDR3 is 16 residues. V shed 0 bases and J shed 0 bases, with 6 bases lying between them. Germline V lookup: CDR1 MGHRA, CDR2 YSYEKL. The CDR3 sequence: CASSQEESSYNSPLHF. The CDR3 DNA follows: TGCGCCAGCAGCCAAGAGGAGAGCTCCTATAATTCACCCCTCCACTTT.

The gene calls are TRBV7-2 and TRBJ2-7, with 11 nucleotides matching TRBD2. This CDR3 comprises 16 residues. Per germline, CDR1 SGHTA and CDR2 FQGNSA. V lost 5 bases, J lost 0 bases, and 6 bases stayed unmatched. The CDR3 spells CASSPSSGGHSYEQYF. The CDR3 DNA sequence: TGTGCCAGCAGCCCCTCTAGCGGGGGGCACTCCTACGAGCAGTACTTC.

The chain uses TRBV4-3 and TRBJ2-3; maybe TRBD2 (5 bases). V lost 4 bases and J 3 bases, leaving 11 bases between the germline ends. The CDR3 contains 14 residues. Germline CDR1 LGHNA, CDR2 YSLEER. The CDR3 coding sequence is TGCGCCAGCAGCCCTGGGCCGGGAACAGATACGCAGTATTTT. Translated, it gives CASSPGPGTDTQYF.

This clonotype has a count of ten or more. This chain joins TRBV7-2 and TRBJ1-5; D not resolved. The CDR3 is made up of 12 amino acids. CDR1 and CDR2 (germline): SGHTA, FQGNSA. Trimming shortened V by 1 base and J by 6 bases, and 4 bases separated the two germline ends. CDR3 in amino acids: CASSLGIQPQHF. The CDR3 DNA follows: TGTGCCAGCAGCTTAGGGATTCAGCCCCAGCATTTT.

The chain combines TRBV7-6 with TRBJ1-4; D not resolved. In germline, CDR1 is SGHVS, CDR2 FNYEAQ. V lost 5 bases, J lost 5 bases, and 15 bases lay in between. The CDR3 runs to 15 residues. The CDR3 DNA reads TGTGCCAGCAGCGCCCCGGGAAGCCCCAATGAAAAACTGTTTTTT. This sequence encodes CASSAPGSPNEKLFF.

This clonotype was detected only a few times. The chain combines TRBV4-1 with TRBJ1-4; D unclear. The CDR3 contains 16 residues. V lost 1 base and J 0 bases, leaving 9 bases between the germline ends. The germline gives CDR1 MGHRA, CDR2 YSYEKL. The CDR3 loop reads CASSQARATTNEKLFF. CDR3 in DNA: TGCGCCAGCAGCCAAGCCCGGGCCACAACTAATGAAAAACTGTTTTTT.

This clonotype was counted ten times or more. The V call is TRBV7-6, the J call TRBJ1-1, with 7 bases that match TRBD1. The CDR3 extends over 15 amino acids. The V and J ends lost 4 bases and 0 bases, in that order; junction bases with no gene match: 5. Germline CDR1 reads SGHVS; CDR2 reads FNYEAQ. The CDR3, as DNA: TGTGCCAGCAGCTATTTAGGGGGCTTGAACACTGAAGCTTTCTTT. Protein sequence: CASSYLGGLNTEAFF.

This clonotype appeared a few times. The chain has TRBV12-3 or TRBV12-4 and TRBJ2-7; TRBD2 matches at 9 bases. Trimming took 2 bases from V and 2 from J; bases not matched to a gene: 4. The CDR3 sequence is 15 residues long. The CDR3 here is CASSLRLADPYEQYF. CDR3 nucleotides: TGTGCCAGCAGTTTAAGACTAGCGGATCCCTACGAGCAGTACTTC.

The chain links TRBV7-9 to TRBJ2-5; D may be TRBD1 or TRBD2 (5 bases each). With 3 bases removed from V and 1 base from J, the gap between germline ends came to 9 bases. From germline, CDR1 is SEHNR and CDR2 FQNEAQ (reference sequence). The CDR3 has 14 residues. In nucleotides, the CDR3 is TGTGCCAGCAGCTTCCGGGACCGCCAAGAGACCCAGTACTTC. Translated, it gives CASSFRDRQETQYF.

The chain links TRBV19 to TRBJ1-5; D not resolved. V dropped 5 bases and J dropped 0 bases, with 14 bases sitting between them. The CDR3 extends over 16 amino acids. CDR1 is LNHDA and CDR2 is SQIVND in the germline V gene (reference sequence). CDR3 region: CASSLPGGDSNQPQHF. In nucleotides, the CDR3 is TGTGCCAGTAGTCTCCCCGGTGGCGATAGCAATCAGCCCCAGCATTTT.

The rearrangement uses TRBV12-3 or TRBV12-4 and TRBJ2-3; D is ambiguous. The CDR3 is made up of 13 amino acids. V was clipped by 6 bases and J by 5 bases, with 12 bases between them. CDR3 nucleotide sequence: TGTGCCAGCAGCGCCCTAATTGGAGATACGCAGTATTTT. Translated: CASSALIGDTQYF.

This clonotype came up a few times. V and J are TRBV15 and TRBJ1-1; 9 bases are a match to TRBD1. Trimming took 9 bases from V and 4 from J; bases not matched to a gene: 9. Germline V gene lookup returns CDR1 LNHNV and CDR2 YYDKDF (reference sequence). This CDR3 is built from 14 residues. The CDR3 DNA reads TGTGCCACGGGAGGATGGACAGGGGCCACTGAAGCTTTCTTT. This translates into CATGGWTGATEAFF.

The V call is TRBV7-2, the J call TRBJ1-1, with TRBD1 identical over 9 bases. Trimming took 4 bases from V and 4 from J; bases not matched to a gene: 4. This CDR3 comprises 14 residues. The germline V gene has CDR1 SGHTA and CDR2 FQGNSA. CDR3 region: CASSYLQGATEAFF. The CDR3 DNA follows: TGTGCCAGCAGCTACCTACAGGGGGCCACTGAAGCTTTCTTT.